One sample yielded the 9 T cell receptor beta chains listed below, sequenced in a study of T cells after yellow fever vaccination. TCRdb passed the 5' RACE reads through MiXCR, listing each CDR3 protein once. This table holds some 220,000 distinct CDR3 sequences, about 3% found once. The sequences come from CD4+ T cells sorted from PBMCs, collected 10 days after the yellow fever booster vaccination. Receptor source: a man aged 18 to 35 who received the YFV17D yellow fever vaccine.

This clonotype was seen repeatedly, ten times or more. V and J are TRBV7-2 and TRBJ2-3; TRBD1 agrees at 7 bases. Looked up from germline, CDR1 is SGHTA and CDR2 is FQGNSA. This CDR3 contains 14 residues. Trimming removed 2 bases from V and 4 bases from J; junction bases left unmatched: 3. For the CDR3, the DNA is TGTGCCAGCAGCTTAAGGGGGCACCCAGATACGCAGTATTTT. Encoded protein: CASSLRGHPDTQYF.

This clonotype was seen at least ten times. The chain is built from TRBV20-1 and TRBJ2-5; 9 bases line up with TRBD2. Germline-derived CDR1 and CDR2 are DFQATT and SNEGSKA (reference sequence). V trimming: 6 bases; J trimming: 8 bases; junction bases outside the gene matches: 7. The CDR3 runs to 12 residues. CDR3 nucleotide sequence: TGCAGTGCGGCCGCGGGGGGGCTCACCCAGTACTTC. Residues: CSAAAGGLTQYF.

Here the CDR3 reads CASSQDSAGATDTQYF. The CDR3 coding sequence is TGCGCCAGCAGCCAAGATTCGGCGGGGGCCACAGATACGCAGTATTTT. The J gene is TRBJ2-3, the V gene TRBV4-3; TRBD2 might be the D (7 bases). CDR3 length: 16 residues. Germline CDR1 is LGHNA and CDR2 is YSLEER. V was shortened by 0 bases and J by 2 bases, with 12 bases between the two germline ends.

This clonotype was seen at least ten times. The CDR3 bases are TGTGCCAGCAGCTTAGGGACTAGCGGGGGGGCGTCGGAGACCCAGTACTTC. As protein: CASSLGTSGGASETQYF. The V call is TRBV7-3, the J call TRBJ2-5; 16 bases are shared with TRBD2. Germline V lookup: CDR1 SGHTA, CDR2 FQGTGA. The CDR3 is 17 amino acids. V was clipped by 2 bases and J by 5 bases; unmatched bases: 5.

The sample holds a few counts of this clonotype. The chain employs TRBV19 and TRBJ2-5; the D gene could be TRBD1 or TRBD2 (6 bases each). The V end lost 1 base, the J end lost 4 bases, and 10 bases lay between the germline ends. Germline CDR1 and CDR2: LNHDA and SQIVND (reference sequence). The CDR3 loop spans 14 amino acids. CDR3 in DNA: TGTGCCAGTAGTATAGTTGGGGGGCCAGAGACCCAGTACTTC. Its translation: CASSIVGGPETQYF.

This clonotype showed up many times. The gene calls are TRBV10-3 and TRBJ2-3; 7 bases are shared with TRBD2. Losses at the gene ends were 11 bases for V and 2 bases for J; bases not matched to a gene: 4. The CDR3 contains 12 residues. From germline, CDR1 is ENHRY and CDR2 SYGVKD. The DNA for the CDR3 is TGTGCCGGGGGGGGGAACACAGATACGCAGTATTTT. Translated, it gives CAGGGNTDTQYF.

The V gene is TRBV7-8, the J gene TRBJ2-5, with 8 bases lining up with TRBD2. This CDR3 comprises 14 residues. Germline V CDR1 and CDR2: SGHVS, FQNEAQ. Unmatched junction bases numbered 8, after V lost 6 bases and J lost 5 bases. The CDR3 reads CASRPGLVGETQYF. CDR3 in DNA: TGTGCCAGCAGACCGGGACTAGTGGGTGAGACCCAGTACTTC.

The sample holds many counts of this clonotype. The chain recombines TRBV20-1 with TRBJ2-2; TRBD2 is a possible D gene (7 bases). Trimming took off 3 bases at V and 4 bases at J, with 18 bases between the two ends. Germline CDR1 DFQATT, CDR2 SNEGSKA (reference sequence). The CDR3 covers 16 residues. The CDR3 sequence is CSARSPPGGPTGELFF. CDR3 DNA: TGCAGTGCTAGGAGCCCACCCGGGGGGCCCACCGGGGAGCTGTTTTTT.

This clonotype was observed at least ten times. This chain uses TRBV10-3 with TRBJ1-5, with no clear D. V lost 2 bases, J lost 7 bases, and 6 bases lay in between. This CDR3 contains 12 residues. CDR1 is ENHRY and CDR2 is SYGVKD in the germline V gene. CDR3 protein: CAISEAGQPQHF. Written as DNA, the CDR3 is TGTGCCATCAGTGAGGCGGGACAGCCCCAGCATTTT.